This T cell receptor (beta chain) was sequenced in a study of vaccination and CD4 T cells after COVID-19. Study-level points and caveats: Convalescent patients showed a median around 90% of reactive clones that were seen only post-vaccination.

Trimming shortened V by 0 bases and J by 3 bases, and 17 bases separated the two germline ends. The CDR3 contains 17 residues. CDR1 MNHEY and CDR2 SVGAGI come from the germline V gene. Points on this clonotype: Its target is unknown.

The treatment denotes: approximately nine-day PBMC culture with coronavirus spike peptide pools or control peptides (ViraFEST assay). TCRs were sequenced by ViraFEST after antigen-specific T cells had been expanded with peptide pools. The Oncomine TCR Beta short-read assay sequenced DNA from cultured CD4+ T cells. Investigators obtained genomic DNA by extraction from cultured CD4+ T cells. MiXCR, applied by TCRdb to the PCR reads, yields one record per CDR3 protein. The sample lists under 10,000 distinct CDR3 sequences; roughly 19% were seen once. The clonotype was recovered from a human donor who had recovered from COVID-19. The sequenced sample was CD4+ T cells from blood, cultured in vitro, obtained after SARS-CoV-2 vaccination. The chain joins TRBV6-5 to TRBJ1-2; the D is unclear. The DNA for the CDR3 is TGTGCCAGCAGTTACTCGTGGTTGTTAGGCCGTGACTATGGCTACACCTTC. Protein: CASSYSWLLGRDYGYTF.